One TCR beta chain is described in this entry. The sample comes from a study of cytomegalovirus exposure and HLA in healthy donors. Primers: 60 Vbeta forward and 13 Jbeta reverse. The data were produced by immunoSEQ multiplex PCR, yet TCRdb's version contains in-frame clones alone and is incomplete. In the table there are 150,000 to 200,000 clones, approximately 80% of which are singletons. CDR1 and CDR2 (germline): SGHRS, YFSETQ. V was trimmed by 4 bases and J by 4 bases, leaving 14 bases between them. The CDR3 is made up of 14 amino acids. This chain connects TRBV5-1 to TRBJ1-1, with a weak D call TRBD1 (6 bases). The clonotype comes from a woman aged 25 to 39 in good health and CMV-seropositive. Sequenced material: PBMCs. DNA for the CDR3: TGCGCCAGCAGCATAAACAGGGTCGGCACTGAAGCTTTCTTT. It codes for CASSINRVGTEAFF.